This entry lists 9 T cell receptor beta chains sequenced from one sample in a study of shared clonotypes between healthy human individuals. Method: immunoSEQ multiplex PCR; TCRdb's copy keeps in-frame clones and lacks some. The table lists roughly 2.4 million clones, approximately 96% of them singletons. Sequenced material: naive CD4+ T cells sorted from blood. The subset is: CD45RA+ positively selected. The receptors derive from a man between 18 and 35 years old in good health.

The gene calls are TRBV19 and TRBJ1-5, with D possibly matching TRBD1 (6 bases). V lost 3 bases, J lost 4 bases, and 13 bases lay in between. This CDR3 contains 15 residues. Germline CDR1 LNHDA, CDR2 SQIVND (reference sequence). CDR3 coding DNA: TGTGCCAGTAGTATGTCGGGCCAGGGGAATCAGCCCCAGCATTTT. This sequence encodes CASSMSGQGNQPQHF.

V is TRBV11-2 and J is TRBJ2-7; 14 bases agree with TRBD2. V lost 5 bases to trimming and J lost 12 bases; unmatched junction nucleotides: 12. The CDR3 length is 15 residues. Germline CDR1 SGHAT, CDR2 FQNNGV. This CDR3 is CASSPRTGLAGGRYF. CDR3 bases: TGTGCCAGCAGCCCCCGCACCGGACTAGCGGGAGGACGGTACTTC.

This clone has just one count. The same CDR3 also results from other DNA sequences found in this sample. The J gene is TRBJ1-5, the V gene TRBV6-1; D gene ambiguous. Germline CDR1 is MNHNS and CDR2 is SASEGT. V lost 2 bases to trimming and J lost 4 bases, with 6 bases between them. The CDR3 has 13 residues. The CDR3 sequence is CASSESRNQPQHF. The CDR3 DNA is TGTGCCAGCAGTGAATCCCGTAATCAGCCCCAGCATTTT.

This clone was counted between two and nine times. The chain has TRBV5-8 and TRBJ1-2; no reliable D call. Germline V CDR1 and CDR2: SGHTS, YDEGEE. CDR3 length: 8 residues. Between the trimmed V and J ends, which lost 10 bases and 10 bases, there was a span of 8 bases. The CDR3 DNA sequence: TGTGCCCCCCACCCCTACACCTTC. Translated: CAPHPYTF.

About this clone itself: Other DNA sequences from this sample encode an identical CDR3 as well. CDR3 sequence (DNA): TGTGCCAGCAGTTACAAGGGGACGGGCTATGGCTACACCTTC. Translating it yields CASSYKGTGYGYTF. This chain joins TRBV6-5 and TRBJ1-2; a possible D gene is TRBD1 (5 bases). CDR1 and CDR2 (germline): MNHEY, SVGAGI. The CDR3 is 14 amino acids. The V and J ends lost 2 bases and 4 bases respectively, with 11 bases between them.

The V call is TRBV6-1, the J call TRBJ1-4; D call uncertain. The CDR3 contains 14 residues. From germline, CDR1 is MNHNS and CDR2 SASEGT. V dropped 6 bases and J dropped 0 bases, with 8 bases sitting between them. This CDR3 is CASSGVSTNEKLFF. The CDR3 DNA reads TGTGCCAGCAGCGGGGTTTCAACTAATGAAAAACTGTTTTTT.

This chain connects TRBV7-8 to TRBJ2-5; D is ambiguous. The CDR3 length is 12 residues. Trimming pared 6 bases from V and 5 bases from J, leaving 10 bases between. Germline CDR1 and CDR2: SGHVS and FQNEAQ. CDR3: CASSRLVETQYF. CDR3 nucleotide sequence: TGTGCCAGCAGTCGACTTGTGGAGACCCAGTACTTC. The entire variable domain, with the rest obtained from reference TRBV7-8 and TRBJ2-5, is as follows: GAGVSQSPRYKVAKRGQDVALRCDPISGHVSLFWYQQALGQGPEFLTYFQNEAQLDKSGLPSDRFFAERPEGSVSTLKIQRTQQEDSAVYLCASSRLVETQYFGPGTRLLVL.

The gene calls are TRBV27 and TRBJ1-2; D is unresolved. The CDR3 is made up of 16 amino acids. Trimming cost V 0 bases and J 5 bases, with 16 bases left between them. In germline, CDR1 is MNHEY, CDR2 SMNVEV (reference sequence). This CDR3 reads CASSLSVTPPAYGYTF. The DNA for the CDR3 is TGTGCCAGCAGTTTATCAGTGACACCCCCCGCTTATGGCTACACCTTC.

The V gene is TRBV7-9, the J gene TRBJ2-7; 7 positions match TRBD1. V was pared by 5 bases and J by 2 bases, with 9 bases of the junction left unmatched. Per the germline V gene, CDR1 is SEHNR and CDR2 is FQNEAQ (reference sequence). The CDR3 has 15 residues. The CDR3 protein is CASSTDRELPYEQYF. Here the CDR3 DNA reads TGTGCCAGCAGCACAGACAGGGAGTTACCCTACGAGCAGTACTTC. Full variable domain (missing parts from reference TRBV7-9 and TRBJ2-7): DTGVSQNPRHKITKRGQNVTFRCDPISEHNRLYWYRQTLGQGPEFLTYFQNEAQLEKSRLLSDRFSAERPKGSFSTLEIQRTEQGDSAMYLCASSTDRELPYEQYFGPGTRLTVT.